This TCR beta chain was captured by sequencing in a study of CD8 T cells in Susac syndrome. Study overall: There were Susac syndrome patients who were therapy-naive at blood draw, others on corticosteroids, and others on intravenous immunoglobulin alone.

Roughly 0.45 to 1 ug RNA was reverse transcribed with random hexamers. With immunoSEQ multiplex PCR, TCR beta CDR3 was amplified across 54 Vbeta and 13 Jbeta. TCRdb ran MiXCR on the immunoSEQ multiplex PCR reads and lists one entry per CDR3 protein. The repertoire holds fewer than 200,000 distinct CDR3 sequences, with 94% as singletons. Sequencing of TCR beta was performed on blood CD8+ T cells and on blood CD4+ T cells. While CD8+ and CD4+ T cells were isolated negatively, TEMRA cells were enriched by FACS. There are 14 residues in the CDR3. With 3 bases clipped from V and 3 bases from J, the junction kept 2 bases outside the gene matches. CDR1 and CDR2 (germline): DFQATT, SNEGSKA (reference sequence). Only one count was recorded for this clonotype.

The chain combines TRBV20-1 with TRBJ2-3, with 11 bases identical to TRBD2. The TCR sequence derives from a human donor with Susac syndrome. Sequenced: CD4+ T cells from PBMCs. The CDR3 region is CSASLAGGTDTQYF. CDR3 bases: TGCAGTGCTAGTCTAGCGGGGGGAACAGATACGCAGTATTTT.